This entry features one T cell receptor (beta chain) sequence. The antigen is unknown. The sample comes from a study of cytomegalovirus exposure and HLA in healthy donors. In the study overall: It was reported in a later analysis that the approximately 120 validation repertoires used the same platform as the approximately 670 first-cohort repertoires. Notes on the study in general: Whilst most TCR sequences proved rare, a subset of public TCRs occurred across many donors. The study labeled approximately 150 TCR beta chains cytomegalovirus-associated.

The CDR3 has 15 residues. Unmatched junction bases numbered 6, after V lost 0 bases and J lost 10 bases. Germline values: CDR1 SGHRS, CDR2 YFSETQ. Clones were read by immunoSEQ multiplex PCR, and TCRdb kept only the in-frame ones, dropping some. Of fewer than 150,000 clones listed, about 91% are singletons. The sequence was collected from a woman under 30 in good health and CMV-seropositive. The V gene is TRBV5-1, the J gene TRBJ1-6; the match to TRBD1 covers 8 bases. Sequencing was done on a sample of PBMCs. CDR3 in amino acids: CASSLEQGVGSPLHF. For the CDR3, the DNA is TGCGCCAGCAGCTTGGAACAGGGGGTAGGCTCACCCCTCCACTTT.